A single T cell receptor beta chain is shown here with its context. The data belong to a study of blood T cell repertoires in COVID-19. At the level of the study: Donors in the United States, Italy and Spain gave samples during acute or convalescent COVID-19. PBMCs, B-cell-depleted T cells, or T cells provided the cDNA or gDNA that made up the material.

Original analysis: Amplification with reference gene primers provided the estimates of nucleated cell counts. The method was immunoSEQ multiplex PCR; TCRdb's version includes in-frame clones alone and lacks a portion of them. V, J and clone size derive from that table, while D and trimming were established from the DNA sequence. The sample consists of roughly 140,000 clones, 85% to 90% of them appearing once. V shed 6 bases, J shed 7 bases, and the junction held 17 bases outside the gene matches. Germline loops: CDR1 MGHRA, CDR2 YSYEKL. The CDR3 totals 17 residues. The chain uses TRBV4-1 and TRBJ1-1; 10 positions agree with TRBD1. Material for sequencing was peripheral blood. The receptor's source is a woman between 35 and 50 years old with acute or convalescent COVID-19. For the CDR3, the DNA is TGCGCCAGCAGGCAAAGGACCCGGGACAGGGGTTCGAATGAAGCTTTCTTT. Translation: CASRQRTRDRGSNEAFF.